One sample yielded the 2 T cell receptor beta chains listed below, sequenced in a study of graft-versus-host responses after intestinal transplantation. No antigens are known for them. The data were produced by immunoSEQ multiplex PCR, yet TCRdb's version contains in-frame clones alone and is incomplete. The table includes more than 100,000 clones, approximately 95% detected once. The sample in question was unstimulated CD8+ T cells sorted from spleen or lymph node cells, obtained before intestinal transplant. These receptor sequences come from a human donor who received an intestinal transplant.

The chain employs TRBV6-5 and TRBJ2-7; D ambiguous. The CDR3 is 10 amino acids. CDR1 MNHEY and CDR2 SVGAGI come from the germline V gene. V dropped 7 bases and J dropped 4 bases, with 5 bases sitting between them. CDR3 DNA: TGTGCCAGCAACCTATACGAGCAGTACTTC. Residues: CASNLYEQYF.

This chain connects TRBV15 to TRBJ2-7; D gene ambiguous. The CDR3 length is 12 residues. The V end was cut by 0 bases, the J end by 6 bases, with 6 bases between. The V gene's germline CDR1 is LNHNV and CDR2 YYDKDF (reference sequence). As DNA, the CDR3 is TGTGCCACCAGCAGAGATGGGGTCGAGCAGTACTTC. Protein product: CATSRDGVEQYF.